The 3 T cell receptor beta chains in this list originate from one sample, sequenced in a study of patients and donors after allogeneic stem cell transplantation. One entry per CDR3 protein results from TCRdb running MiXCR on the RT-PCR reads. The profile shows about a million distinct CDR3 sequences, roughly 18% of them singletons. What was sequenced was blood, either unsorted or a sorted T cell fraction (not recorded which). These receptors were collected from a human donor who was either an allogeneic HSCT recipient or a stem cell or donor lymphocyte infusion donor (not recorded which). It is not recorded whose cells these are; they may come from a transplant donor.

CDR3 sequence reads: CASSIISGTAEQYF. The CDR3 DNA follows: TGTGCCAGTAGTATAATTAGCGGGACGGCCGAGCAGTACTTC. The chain recombines TRBV19 with TRBJ2-7; TRBD2 matches 8 bases. The V gene end was trimmed by 2 bases and the J gene end by 6 bases; junction bases not matched to a gene: 6. The CDR3 totals 14 residues. Germline CDR1 and CDR2: LNHDA and SQIVND (reference sequence).

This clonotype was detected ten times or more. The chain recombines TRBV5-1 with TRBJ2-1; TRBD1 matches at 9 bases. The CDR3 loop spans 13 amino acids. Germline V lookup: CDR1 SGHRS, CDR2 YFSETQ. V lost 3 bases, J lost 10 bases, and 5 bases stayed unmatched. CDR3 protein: CASSSLDRGEQFF. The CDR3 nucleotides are TGCGCCAGCAGCTCTCTGGACAGGGGCGAGCAGTTCTTC.

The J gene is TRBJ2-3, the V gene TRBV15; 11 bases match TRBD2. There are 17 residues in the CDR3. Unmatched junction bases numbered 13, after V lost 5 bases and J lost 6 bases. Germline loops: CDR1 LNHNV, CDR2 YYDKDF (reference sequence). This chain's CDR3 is CATSPVPSGGRGDTQYF. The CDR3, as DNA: TGTGCCACCAGCCCCGTTCCTAGCGGGGGGCGGGGGGATACGCAGTATTTT.